The clone carrying this T cell receptor beta chain appeared a single time. What it binds is not known. This sample is drawn from a study of memory B cells and T cells in multiple sclerosis. Study results and limitations: Clone-set sizes differed between compartments, so shared clonotype counts needed normalization.

CFSE-dim autoproliferating and CFSE-high non-proliferating T cells from unstimulated culture were sequenced separately. Pooled replicate wells came from approximately 5x10^7 CFSE-labeled PBMCs cultured approximately seven days without stimulus. The PBMCs received 0.5 uM CFSE and serum-free culture with no added stimuli. TCRdb's table, derived via immunoSEQ multiplex PCR, lists solely in-frame clones and lacks some. The sample includes approximately 47,000 clones, about four fifths of them seen just once. The sequence came from a human donor with multiple sclerosis. Sequencing used PBMCs from blood kept in culture.

The CDR3 reads CASSYSRNYGYTF. DNA for the CDR3: TGTGCCAGCAGTTACTCACGAAACTATGGCTACACCTTC. V usage is TRBV6-5 and J usage is TRBJ1-2, with D uncertain. The germline V gene has CDR1 MNHEY and CDR2 SVGAGI. The V end was cut by 0 bases, the J end by 2 bases, with 4 bases between. The CDR3 runs 13 residues.